These 12 T cell receptor beta chains originate from one sample sequenced in a study of radiotherapy plus CTLA-4 blockade in lung cancer. Assay used: immunoSEQ multiplex PCR; TCRdb lists only in-frame clones, some missing. The table has tens of thousands of clones, 79% seen once. The sequences come from peripheral blood, collected from a patient treated with radiotherapy plus ipilimumab. These receptor sequences come from a human donor with non-small cell lung cancer who had a complete response to radiotherapy plus ipilimumab.

This clone was recorded once. The chain recombines TRBV5-6 with TRBJ2-4, with 9 bases identical to TRBD1. CDR1 SGHDT and CDR2 YYEEEE come from the germline V gene. CDR3 length: 15 amino acids. Trimming cost V 2 bases and J 6 bases; bases outside gene matches: 6. CDR3 coding DNA: TGTGCCAGCAGCTTAACAGGGGGCGCCGGAAACATTCAGTACTTC. Its protein is CASSLTGGAGNIQYF.

The chain joins TRBV19 to TRBJ1-1; 7 bases align to TRBD1. Germline values: CDR1 LNHDA, CDR2 SQIVND (reference sequence). The CDR3 has 13 residues. The V gene end was trimmed by 5 bases and the J gene end by 6 bases; junction bases not matched to a gene: 6. CDR3 DNA: TGTGCCAGTAGTTTACAGGGGTTCGCTGAAGCTTTCTTT. This encodes CASSLQGFAEAFF.

The CDR3 nucleotides are TGTGCCAGCAGCTCGGGAGAAAGGGGGAAATCTGGAAACACCATATATTTT. Its translation is CASSSGERGKSGNTIYF. The chain recombines TRBV7-2 with TRBJ1-3; D is possibly TRBD1 (6 bases). The CDR3 is 17 amino acids. V gave up 4 bases and J gave up 1 base, with 17 bases separating them. The germline CDR1 and CDR2 sequences are SGHTA and FQGNSA.

J is TRBJ1-2 and V is TRBV6-5, with 7 bases lining up with TRBD1. The ends lost 5 bases at V and 4 bases at J; junction bases unmatched: 7. Germline V gene lookup returns CDR1 MNHEY and CDR2 SVGAGI. The CDR3 is 14 amino acids. The CDR3 sequence: CASSASGTVYGYTF. The CDR3 coding sequence is TGTGCCAGCAGTGCCTCCGGGACAGTCTATGGCTACACCTTC.

The chain combines TRBV7-9 with TRBJ1-1; no clear D. V lost 7 bases and J 4 bases, leaving 13 bases between the germline ends. CDR3 length equals 13 residues. Germline assignment: CDR1 SEHNR and CDR2 FQNEAQ (reference sequence). The CDR3 coding sequence is TGTGCCAGCAAGAGGGTCGAGGGCACTGAAGCTTTCTTT. This translates into CASKRVEGTEAFF.

The rearrangement links TRBV4-2 to TRBJ2-1; TRBD2 matches 11 bases. The V gene end was trimmed by 6 bases and the J gene end by 4 bases; junction bases not matched to a gene: 5. From germline, CDR1 is LGHNA and CDR2 YNFKEQ. The CDR3 has 15 amino acids. In DNA form, the CDR3 reads TGTGCCAGCAGTGTAACTAGCGGGGGATACAATGAGCAGTTCTTC. Its translation: CASSVTSGGYNEQFF.

For the CDR3, the DNA is TGTGCCAGCAGTTTTAGATTTTCGGGGACAGGGGGGTTGCGAGCTTTCTTT. Protein: CASSFRFSGTGGLRAFF. The rearrangement links TRBV27 to TRBJ1-1; 11 nucleotides match TRBD1. Germline trimming cut 3 bases from V and 10 bases from J; bases unmatched to any gene: 16. CDR1 and CDR2 from the germline V gene are MNHEY and SMNVEV (reference sequence). CDR3 length: 17 residues.

This clone turned up a few times. This rearrangement joins TRBV4-3 to TRBJ1-2; 7 bases match TRBD1. This CDR3 has 15 amino acids. Germline V CDR1 and CDR2: LGHNA, YSLEER. After removal of 1 base from V and 3 bases from J, the junction contained 5 bases not matched to a gene. The CDR3 sequence is CASSQGQGWDYGYTF. As DNA, the CDR3 is TGCGCCAGCAGCCAAGGACAGGGTTGGGACTATGGCTACACCTTC.

CDR3 sequence: CASSLDAGVWTDTQYF. CDR3 coding DNA: TGTGCCAGCAGCTTAGACGCGGGGGTATGGACAGATACGCAGTATTTT. The gene calls are TRBV7-9 and TRBJ2-3; 7 bases fit TRBD2. CDR3 size: 16 residues. The V gene's germline CDR1 is SEHNR and CDR2 FQNEAQ (reference sequence). Trimming removed 1 base from V and 3 bases from J; junction bases left unmatched: 7.

The table lists this clone with a few counts. The gene calls are TRBV19 and TRBJ1-3; D call uncertain. Germline CDR1 and CDR2: LNHDA and SQIVND (reference sequence). Trimming shortened V by 5 bases and J by 0 bases, and 14 bases separated the two germline ends. This CDR3 comprises 16 residues. The CDR3 region is CASSRSQILSGNTIYF. DNA of the CDR3: TGTGCCAGTAGTCGCTCCCAGATACTCTCTGGAAACACCATATATTTT.

This chain links TRBV18 with TRBJ2-1; D is ambiguous. V lost 1 base and J lost 9, with 4 bases in between. CDR1 is KGHSH, CDR2 LQKENI, per germline. This CDR3 region has 11 residues. Here the CDR3 reads CASSPQGEQFF. The CDR3 coding sequence is TGTGCCAGCTCACCACAGGGTGAGCAGTTCTTC.

For this clone: The sample contains more than one DNA sequence encoding this CDR3. The CDR3 nucleotides read TGTGCCAGCAGTTCTGGCAGGGGGCGGACTGAAGCTTTCTTT. Translated, it gives CASSSGRGRTEAFF. The rearrangement links TRBV6-5 to TRBJ1-1, with 8 positions matching TRBD1. This CDR3 region has 14 residues. Per the germline V gene, CDR1 is MNHEY and CDR2 is SVGAGI. Trimming removed 4 bases from V and 5 bases from J; junction bases left unmatched: 6.